These T cell receptor beta chains were read from a single sample in a study of blood T cell repertoires in COVID-19. Clones were sequenced by immunoSEQ multiplex PCR, and TCRdb holds only the in-frame ones, with some missing. Of 6,000 to 8,500 clones detected, 86% appear once; the ten largest clones hold 15% to 20%. The source material was peripheral blood. Receptors originate from an older woman with active COVID-19. Each CDR3 is given with its conserved first and last residue. Each record gives: V gene, J gene, D gene, clone size, CDR3 DNA, CDR3 protein. D genes are given only for firm matches. The size field is filled for only some rows; it gives once, few, many or a size class.

TRBV7-9	TRBJ1-3	TRBD1	-	TGTGCCAGCAGCTTAACAGGGGGAGGCTCTGGAAACACCATATATTTT	CASSLTGGGSGNTIYF
TRBV25-1	TRBJ1-6	-	-	TGTGCCAGCAGCCCCTCCGGGAGGGGCCATAATTCACCCCTCCACTTT	CASSPSGRGHNSPLHF
TRBV5-6	TRBJ1-1	-	-	TGTGCCAGCTCTCAGGGGAACACTGAAGCTTTCTTT	CASSQGNTEAFF
TRBV6-6	TRBJ1-2	-	-	TGTGCCAGCAGTTATACCGACACCTCTGATGGCTACACCTTC	CASSYTDTSDGYTF
TRBV7-2	TRBJ2-5	TRBD1	-	TGTGCCAGCAGCTCCCCGACAGGGGTCCAAGAGACCCAGTACTTC	CASSSPTGVQETQYF
TRBV7-2	TRBJ2-3	TRBD2	once	TGTGCCAGCAGCTTCTCTAGCGGGGGGCTGAGGTCAGATACGCAGTATTTT	CASSFSSGGLRSDTQYF
TRBV5-1	TRBJ1-1	TRBD1	-	TGCGCCAGCAGCTCCCGGACAGGGGGCAGTATAAACACTGAAGCTTTCTTT	CASSSRTGGSINTEAFF
TRBV5-1	TRBJ2-1	TRBD1	-	TGCGCCAGCAGCTTACCTCTGACCCGGGACAGGGCCCTCAATGAGCAGTTCTTC	CASSLPLTRDRALNEQFF
TRBV2	TRBJ1-5	TRBD1	-	TGTGCCAGCAGTGAGCAGGGGGGTAGAAGCAATCAGCCCCAGCATTTT	CASSEQGGRSNQPQHF
TRBV19	TRBJ2-1	TRBD1	-	TGTGCCAGTAGTCCCGACAGGGACAGGGAGCAGTTCTTC	CASSPDRDREQFF
TRBV4-3	TRBJ1-6	-	-	TGCGCCAGCAGCCAGTCTAGCTCCTATAATTCACCCCTCCACTTT	CASSQSSSYNSPLHF
TRBV28	TRBJ2-1	TRBD1	-	TGTGCCAGCAGTCATTACAGGGGACCCTACAATGAGCAGTTCTTC	CASSHYRGPYNEQFF
TRBV28	TRBJ2-1	-	once	TGTGCCAGCAGTTTACGGGGCAGGGGGGTAGGTGAGCAGTTCTTC	CASSLRGRGVGEQFF
TRBV11-3	TRBJ1-1	-	-	TGTGCCAGCAGCTCCGGGATAAACACTGAAGCTTTCTTT	CASSSGINTEAFF
TRBV30	TRBJ1-2	TRBD1	-	TGTGCCTGGACCTTGACAGGGGGGCCCTATGGCTACACCTTC	CAWTLTGGPYGYTF
TRBV3-1/TRBV3-2	TRBJ1-1	TRBD1	-	TGTGCCAGCAGCCAAGGGACCCCGGGACAGGGGGTTAACACTGAAGCTTTCTTT	CASSQGTPGQGVNTEAFF
TRBV9	TRBJ1-6	TRBD1	-	TGTGCCAGCAGCGTCGGACAGGGGGCGCGATCACCCCTCCACTTT	CASSVGQGARSPLHF
TRBV5-6	TRBJ2-5	TRBD1	few	TGTGCCAGCAGACGGACAGGCTCGGAGACCCAGTACTTC	CASRRTGSETQYF